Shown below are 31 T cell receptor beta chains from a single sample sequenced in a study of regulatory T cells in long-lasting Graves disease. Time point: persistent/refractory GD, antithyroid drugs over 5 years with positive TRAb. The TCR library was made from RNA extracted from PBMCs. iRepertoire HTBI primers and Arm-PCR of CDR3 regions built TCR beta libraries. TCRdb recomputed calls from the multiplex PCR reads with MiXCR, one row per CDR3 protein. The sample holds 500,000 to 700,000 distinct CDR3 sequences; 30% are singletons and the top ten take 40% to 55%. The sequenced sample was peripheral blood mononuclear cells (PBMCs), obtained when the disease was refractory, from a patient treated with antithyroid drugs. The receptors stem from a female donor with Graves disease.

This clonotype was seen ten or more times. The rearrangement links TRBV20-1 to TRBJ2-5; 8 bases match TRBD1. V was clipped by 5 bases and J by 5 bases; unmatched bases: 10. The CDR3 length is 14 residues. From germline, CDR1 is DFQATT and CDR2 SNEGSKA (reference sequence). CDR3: CSALEPGGWETQYF. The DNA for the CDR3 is TGCAGTGCTCTAGAGCCAGGGGGCTGGGAGACCCAGTACTTC.

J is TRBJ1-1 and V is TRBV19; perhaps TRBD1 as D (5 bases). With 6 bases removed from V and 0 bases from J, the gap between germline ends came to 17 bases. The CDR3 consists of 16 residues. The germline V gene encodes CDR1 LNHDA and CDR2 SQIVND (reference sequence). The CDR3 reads CASRVGTDNMNTEAFF. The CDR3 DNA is TGTGCCAGTAGAGTCGGGACGGATAACATGAACACTGAAGCTTTCTTT.

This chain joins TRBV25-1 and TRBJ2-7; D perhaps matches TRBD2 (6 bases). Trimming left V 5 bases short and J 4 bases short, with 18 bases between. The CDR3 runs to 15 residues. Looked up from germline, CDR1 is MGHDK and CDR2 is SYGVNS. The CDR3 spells CASSPGEAGHYEQYF. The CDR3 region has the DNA TGTGCCAGCAGTCCGGGGGAGGCGGGGCATTACGAGCAGTACTTC.

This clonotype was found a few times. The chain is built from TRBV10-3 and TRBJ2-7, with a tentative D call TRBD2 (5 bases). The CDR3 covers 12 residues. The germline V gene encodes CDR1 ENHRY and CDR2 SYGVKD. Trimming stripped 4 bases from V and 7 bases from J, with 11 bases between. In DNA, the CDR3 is TGTGCCATCAGTGGGCTAGCTAGGGAGCAGTACTTC. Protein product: CAISGLAREQYF.

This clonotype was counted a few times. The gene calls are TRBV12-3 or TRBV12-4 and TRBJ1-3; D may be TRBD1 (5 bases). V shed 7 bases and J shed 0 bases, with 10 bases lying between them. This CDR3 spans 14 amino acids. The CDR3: CASTRDGSGNTIYF. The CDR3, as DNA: TGTGCCAGCACCCGGGACGGCTCTGGAAACACCATATATTTT.

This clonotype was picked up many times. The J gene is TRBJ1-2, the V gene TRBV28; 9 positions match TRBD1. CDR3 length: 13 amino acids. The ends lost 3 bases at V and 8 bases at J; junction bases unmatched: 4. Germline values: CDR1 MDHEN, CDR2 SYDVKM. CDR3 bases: TGTGCCAGCAGTTTCGGACAGGGGAGCGGCTACACCTTC. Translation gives CASSFGQGSGYTF.

The CDR3 bases are TGCGCCAGCAGCTTTGGAAGGGGCAGGGCTAATGAAAAACTGTTTTTT. Translation gives CASSFGRGRANEKLFF. This rearrangement joins TRBV5-1 to TRBJ1-4; TRBD1 might be the D (5 bases). Germline assignment: CDR1 SGHRS and CDR2 YFSETQ. V was clipped by 2 bases and J by 3 bases, with 14 bases between them. CDR3 length equals 16 residues.

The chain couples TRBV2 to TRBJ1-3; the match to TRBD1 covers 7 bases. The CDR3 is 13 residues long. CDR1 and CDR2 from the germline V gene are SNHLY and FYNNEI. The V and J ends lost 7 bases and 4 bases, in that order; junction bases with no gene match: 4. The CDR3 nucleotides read TGTGCCAGCAATCTGGGACAGGGAAACACCATATATTTT. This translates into CASNLGQGNTIYF. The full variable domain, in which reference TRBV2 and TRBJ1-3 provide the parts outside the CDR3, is EPEVTQTPSHQVTQMGQEVILRCVPISNHLYFYWYRQILGQKVEFLVSFYNNEISEKSEIFDDQFSVERPDGSNFTLKIRSTKLEDSAMYFCASNLGQGNTIYFGEGSWLTVV.

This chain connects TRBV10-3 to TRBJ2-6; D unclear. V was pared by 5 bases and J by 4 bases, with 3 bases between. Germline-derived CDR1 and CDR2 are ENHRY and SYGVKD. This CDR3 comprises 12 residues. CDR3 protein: CAISSGANVLTF. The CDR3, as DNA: TGTGCCATCAGTTCCGGGGCCAACGTCCTGACTTTC.

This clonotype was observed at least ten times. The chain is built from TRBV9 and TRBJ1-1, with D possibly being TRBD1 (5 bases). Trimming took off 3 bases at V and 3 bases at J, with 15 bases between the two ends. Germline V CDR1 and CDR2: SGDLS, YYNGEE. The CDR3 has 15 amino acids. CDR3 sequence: CASSGKRGAHTEAFF. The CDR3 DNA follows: TGTGCCAGCAGCGGTAAGAGGGGAGCGCACACTGAAGCTTTCTTT. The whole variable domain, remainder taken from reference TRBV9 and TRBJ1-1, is DSGVTQTPKHLITATGQRVTLRCSPRSGDLSVYWYQQSLDQGLQFLIQYYNGEERAKGNILERFSAQQFPDLHSELNLSSLELGDSALYFCASSGKRGAHTEAFFGQGTRLTVV.

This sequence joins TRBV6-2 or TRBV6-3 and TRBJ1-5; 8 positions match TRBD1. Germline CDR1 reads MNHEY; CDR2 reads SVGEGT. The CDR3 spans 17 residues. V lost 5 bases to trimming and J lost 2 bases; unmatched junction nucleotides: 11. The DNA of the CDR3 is TGTGCCAGCAGTCAGCAGAGACAGGGGATGGGCAATCAGCCCCAGCATTTT. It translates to CASSQQRQGMGNQPQHF.

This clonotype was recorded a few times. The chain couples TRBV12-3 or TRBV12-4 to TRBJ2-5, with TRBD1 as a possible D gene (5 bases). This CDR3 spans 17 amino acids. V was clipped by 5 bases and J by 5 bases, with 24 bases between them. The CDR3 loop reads CASSVNQGSVGWETQYF. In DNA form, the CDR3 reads TGTGCCAGCAGTGTGAATCAGGGAAGCGTGGGGTGGGAGACCCAGTACTTC.

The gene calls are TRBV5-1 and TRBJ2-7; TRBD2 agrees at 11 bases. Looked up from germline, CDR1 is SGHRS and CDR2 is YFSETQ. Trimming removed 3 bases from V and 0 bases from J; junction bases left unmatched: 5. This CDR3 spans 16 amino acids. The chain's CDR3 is CASSSGGTSGSYEQYF. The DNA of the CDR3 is TGCGCCAGCAGCTCGGGTGGGACTAGCGGCTCCTACGAGCAGTACTTC. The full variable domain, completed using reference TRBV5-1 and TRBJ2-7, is KAGVTQTPRYLIKTRGQQVTLSCSPISGHRSVSWYQQTPGQGLQFLFEYFSETQRNKGNFPGRFSGRQFSNSRSEMNVSTLELGDSALYLCASSSGGTSGSYEQYFGPGTRLTVT.

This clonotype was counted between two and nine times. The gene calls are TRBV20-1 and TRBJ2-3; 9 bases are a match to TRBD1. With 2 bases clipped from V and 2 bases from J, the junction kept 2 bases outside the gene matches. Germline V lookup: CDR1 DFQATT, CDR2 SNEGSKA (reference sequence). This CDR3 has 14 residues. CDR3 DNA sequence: TGCAGTGCTAGACGGGACAGGGTCACAGATACGCAGTATTTT. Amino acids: CSARRDRVTDTQYF.

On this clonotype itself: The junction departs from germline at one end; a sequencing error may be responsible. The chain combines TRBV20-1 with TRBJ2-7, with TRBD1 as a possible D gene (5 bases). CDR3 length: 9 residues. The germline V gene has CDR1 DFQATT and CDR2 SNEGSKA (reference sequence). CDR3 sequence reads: CSAPRTGTF. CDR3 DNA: TGCAGTGCCCCGAGAACAGGCACGTTC.

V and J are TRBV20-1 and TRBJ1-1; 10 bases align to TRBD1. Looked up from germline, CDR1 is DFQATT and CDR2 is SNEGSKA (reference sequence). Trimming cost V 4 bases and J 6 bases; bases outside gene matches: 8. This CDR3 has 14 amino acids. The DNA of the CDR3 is TGCAGTGCTACACGGACAGGGGGTAACGCTGAAGCTTTCTTT. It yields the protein CSATRTGGNAEAFF.

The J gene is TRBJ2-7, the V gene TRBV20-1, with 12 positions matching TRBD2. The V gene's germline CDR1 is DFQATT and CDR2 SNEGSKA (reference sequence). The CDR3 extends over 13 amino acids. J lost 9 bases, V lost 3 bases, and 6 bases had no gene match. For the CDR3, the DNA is TGCAGTGCTAGGACGACTAGCGGGAGAGGGCAGTACTTC. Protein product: CSARTTSGRGQYF.

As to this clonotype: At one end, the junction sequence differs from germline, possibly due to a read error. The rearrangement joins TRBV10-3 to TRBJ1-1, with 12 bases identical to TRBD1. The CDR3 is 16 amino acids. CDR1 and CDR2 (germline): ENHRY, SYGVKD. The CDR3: CAVSGGTGGRLTEAFF. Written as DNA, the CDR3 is TGTGCCGTCAGTGGGGGGACAGGGGGCCGCTTAACTGAAGCTTTCTTT.

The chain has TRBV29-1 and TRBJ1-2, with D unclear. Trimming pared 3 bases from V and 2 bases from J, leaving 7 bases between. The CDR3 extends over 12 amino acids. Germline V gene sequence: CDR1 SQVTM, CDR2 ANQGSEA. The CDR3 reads CSVEDGNYGYTF. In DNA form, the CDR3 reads TGCAGCGTTGAGGACGGGAACTATGGCTACACCTTC.

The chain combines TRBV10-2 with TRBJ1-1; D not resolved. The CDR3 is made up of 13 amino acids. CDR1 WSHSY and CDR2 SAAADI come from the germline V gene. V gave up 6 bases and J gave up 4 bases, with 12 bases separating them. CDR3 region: CASRREFSTEAFF. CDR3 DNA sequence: TGCGCCAGCAGACGGGAGTTCAGCACTGAAGCTTTCTTT.

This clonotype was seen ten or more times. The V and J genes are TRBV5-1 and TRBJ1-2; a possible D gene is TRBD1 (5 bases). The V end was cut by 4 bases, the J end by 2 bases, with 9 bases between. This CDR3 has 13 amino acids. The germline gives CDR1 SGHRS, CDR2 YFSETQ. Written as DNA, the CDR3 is TGCGCCAGCAGCCGGGACGCAAACTATGGCTACACCTTC. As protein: CASSRDANYGYTF.

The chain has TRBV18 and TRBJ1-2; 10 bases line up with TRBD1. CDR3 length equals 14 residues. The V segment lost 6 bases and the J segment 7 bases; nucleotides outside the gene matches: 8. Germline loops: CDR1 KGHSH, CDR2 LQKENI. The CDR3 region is CASSQTGGDAGYTF. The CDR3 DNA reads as TGTGCCAGCTCGCAGACAGGGGGCGACGCTGGCTACACCTTC.

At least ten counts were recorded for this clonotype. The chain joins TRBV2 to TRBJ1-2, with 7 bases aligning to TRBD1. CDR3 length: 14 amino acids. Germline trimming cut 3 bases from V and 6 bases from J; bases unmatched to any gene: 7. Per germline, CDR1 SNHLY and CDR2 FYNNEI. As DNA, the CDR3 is TGTGCCAGCAGTGAGGCCAGGGGGTCAGATGGCTACACCTTC. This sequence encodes CASSEARGSDGYTF.

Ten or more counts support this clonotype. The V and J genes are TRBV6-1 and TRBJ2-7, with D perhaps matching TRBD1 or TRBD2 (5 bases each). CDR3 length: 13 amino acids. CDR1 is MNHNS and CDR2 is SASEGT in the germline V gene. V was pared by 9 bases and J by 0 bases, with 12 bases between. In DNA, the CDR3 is TGTGCCAGTCGAGCCGGGGCCTCCTACGAGCAGTACTTC. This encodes CASRAGASYEQYF.

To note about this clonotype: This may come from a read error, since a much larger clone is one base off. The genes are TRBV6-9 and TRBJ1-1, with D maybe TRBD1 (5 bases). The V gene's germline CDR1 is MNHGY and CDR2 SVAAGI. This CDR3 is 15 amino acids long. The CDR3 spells CASSYPQGPNTGAFF. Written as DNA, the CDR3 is TGTGCCAGCAGTTACCCCCAGGGACCGAACACTGGAGCTTTCTTT.

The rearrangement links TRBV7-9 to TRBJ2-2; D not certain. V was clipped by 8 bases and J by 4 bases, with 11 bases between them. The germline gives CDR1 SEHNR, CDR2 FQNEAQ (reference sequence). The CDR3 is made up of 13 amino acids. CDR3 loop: CASGRIGTGELFF. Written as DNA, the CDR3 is TGTGCCAGCGGAAGGATAGGCACCGGGGAGCTGTTTTTT.

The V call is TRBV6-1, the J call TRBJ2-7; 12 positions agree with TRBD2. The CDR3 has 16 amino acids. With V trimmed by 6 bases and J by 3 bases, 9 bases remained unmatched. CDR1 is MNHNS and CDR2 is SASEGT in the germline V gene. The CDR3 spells CASSQGLAGSGYEQYF. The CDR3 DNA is TGTGCCAGCAGCCAAGGACTAGCGGGGTCGGGCTACGAGCAGTACTTC.

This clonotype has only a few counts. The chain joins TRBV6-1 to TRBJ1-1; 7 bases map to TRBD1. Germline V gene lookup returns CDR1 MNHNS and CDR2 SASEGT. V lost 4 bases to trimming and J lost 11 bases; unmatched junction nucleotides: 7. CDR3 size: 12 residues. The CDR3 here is CASSGDRDAAFF. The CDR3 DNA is TGTGCCAGCAGTGGAGACAGGGACGCGGCTTTCTTT.

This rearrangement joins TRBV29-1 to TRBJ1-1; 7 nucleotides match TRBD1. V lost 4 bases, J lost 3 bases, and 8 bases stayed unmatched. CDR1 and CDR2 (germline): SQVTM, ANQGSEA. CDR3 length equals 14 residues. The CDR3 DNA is TGCAGCGTTGCGGGACAGTTCAGTGACACTGAAGCTTTCTTT. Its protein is CSVAGQFSDTEAFF.

The CDR3 DNA follows: TGCGCCAGCAGCCCGCGCGGTGGTATGGACCAGCCCCAGCATTTT. The encoded protein is CASSPRGGMDQPQHF. The chain combines TRBV5-1 with TRBJ1-5; D ambiguous. The CDR3 is made up of 15 amino acids. The V gene lost 4 bases and the J gene lost 7 bases, with 18 bases spanning the gap. Germline V lookup: CDR1 SGHRS, CDR2 YFSETQ.

The CDR3 here is CAWCSGRAPGETQYF. The CDR3 coding sequence is TGTGCCTGGTGTAGCGGGAGGGCCCCTGGGGAGACCCAGTACTTC. This chain joins TRBV30 and TRBJ2-5, with TRBD2 matching 11 bases. CDR1 is GTSNPN and CDR2 is SVGIG in the germline V gene (reference sequence). Trimming removed 5 bases from V and 5 bases from J; junction bases left unmatched: 10. The CDR3 extends over 15 amino acids.